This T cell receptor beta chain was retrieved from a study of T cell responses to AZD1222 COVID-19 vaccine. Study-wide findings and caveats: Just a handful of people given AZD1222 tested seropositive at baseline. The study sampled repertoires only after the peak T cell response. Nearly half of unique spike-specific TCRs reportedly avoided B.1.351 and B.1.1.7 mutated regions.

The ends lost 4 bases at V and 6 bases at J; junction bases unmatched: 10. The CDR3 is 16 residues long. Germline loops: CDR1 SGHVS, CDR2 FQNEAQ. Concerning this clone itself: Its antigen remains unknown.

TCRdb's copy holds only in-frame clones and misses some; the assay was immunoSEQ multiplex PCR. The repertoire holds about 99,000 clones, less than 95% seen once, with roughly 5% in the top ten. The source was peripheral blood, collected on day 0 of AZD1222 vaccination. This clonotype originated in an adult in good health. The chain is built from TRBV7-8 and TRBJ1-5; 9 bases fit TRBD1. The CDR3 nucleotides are TGTGCCAGCAGCTCTCAACAGGGGGCAACTGTTCAGCCCCAGCATTTT. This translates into CASSSQQGATVQPQHF.